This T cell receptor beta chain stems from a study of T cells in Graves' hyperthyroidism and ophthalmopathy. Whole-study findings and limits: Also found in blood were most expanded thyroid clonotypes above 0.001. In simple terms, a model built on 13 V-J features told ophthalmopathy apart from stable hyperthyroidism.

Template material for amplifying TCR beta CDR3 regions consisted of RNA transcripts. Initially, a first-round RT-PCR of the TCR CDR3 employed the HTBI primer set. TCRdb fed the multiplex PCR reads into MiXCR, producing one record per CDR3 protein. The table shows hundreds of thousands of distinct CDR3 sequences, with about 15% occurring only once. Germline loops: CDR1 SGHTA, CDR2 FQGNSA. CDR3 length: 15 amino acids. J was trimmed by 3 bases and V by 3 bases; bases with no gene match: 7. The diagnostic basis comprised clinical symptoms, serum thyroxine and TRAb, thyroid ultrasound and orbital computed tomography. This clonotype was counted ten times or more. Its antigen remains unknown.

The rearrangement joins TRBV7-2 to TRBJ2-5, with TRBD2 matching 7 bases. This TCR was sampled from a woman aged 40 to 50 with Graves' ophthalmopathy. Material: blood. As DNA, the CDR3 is TGTGCCAGCAGCTTCGAATGGGCGGGAGAAGAGACCCAGTACTTC. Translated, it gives CASSFEWAGEETQYF. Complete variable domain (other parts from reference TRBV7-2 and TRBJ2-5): GAGVSQSPSNKVTEKGKDVELRCDPISGHTALYWYRQSLGQGLEFLIYFQGNSAPDKSGLPSDRFSAERTGGSVSTLTIQRTQQEDSAVYLCASSFEWAGEETQYFGPGTRLLVL.